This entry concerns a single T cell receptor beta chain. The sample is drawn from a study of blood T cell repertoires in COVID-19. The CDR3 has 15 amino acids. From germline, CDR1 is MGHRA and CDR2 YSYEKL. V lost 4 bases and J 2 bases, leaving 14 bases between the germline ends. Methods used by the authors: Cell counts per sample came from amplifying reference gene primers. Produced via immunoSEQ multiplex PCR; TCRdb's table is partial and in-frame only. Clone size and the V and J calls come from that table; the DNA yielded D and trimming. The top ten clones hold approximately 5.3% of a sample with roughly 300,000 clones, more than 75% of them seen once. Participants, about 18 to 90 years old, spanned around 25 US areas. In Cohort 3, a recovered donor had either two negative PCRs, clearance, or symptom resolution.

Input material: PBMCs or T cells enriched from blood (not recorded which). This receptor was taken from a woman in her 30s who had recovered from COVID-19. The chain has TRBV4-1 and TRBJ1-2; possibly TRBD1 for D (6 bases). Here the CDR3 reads CASSLGGQTNYGYTF. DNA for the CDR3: TGCGCCAGCAGCCTCGGAGGACAGACAAACTATGGCTACACCTTC.